Listed here are 27 T cell receptor beta chains from one sample, sequenced in a study of blood T cell repertoires in COVID-19. Clones were sequenced by immunoSEQ multiplex PCR, and TCRdb holds only the in-frame ones, with some missing. The sample lists roughly 400,000 clones, roughly 88% seen once, with under 0.7% in the top ten. The sequenced material came from PBMCs or T cells enriched from blood (not recorded which). Receptors were obtained from a man aged 18 to 35 who had recovered from COVID-19.

The chain carries TRBV5-4 and TRBJ1-2; a possible D gene is TRBD1 (6 bases). This CDR3 region has 15 residues. The V and J ends lost 0 bases and 4 bases respectively, with 13 bases between them. CDR1 and CDR2 from the germline V gene are SGHNT and YYREEE (reference sequence). CDR3 nucleotide sequence: TGTGCCAGCAGCTTGGAACCTGGACAGCTCTATGGCTACACCTTC. It encodes CASSLEPGQLYGYTF.

V and J are TRBV28 and TRBJ1-4; the D is unclear. Trimming removed 5 bases from V and 5 bases from J, with 15 bases in between. CDR1 MDHEN and CDR2 SYDVKM come from the germline V gene. The length of the CDR3 is 15 residues. Here the CDR3 DNA reads TGTGCCAGCAGTGACCCCGCAGGCAAAAATGAAAAACTGTTTTTT. Translating gives CASSDPAGKNEKLFF.

The chain is built from TRBV4-1 and TRBJ2-7; 8 positions agree with TRBD2. The V gene's germline CDR1 is MGHRA and CDR2 YSYEKL. After removal of 4 bases from V and 1 base from J, the junction contained 6 bases not matched to a gene. This CDR3 has 15 residues. The CDR3 protein is CASSPPLAESYEQYF. CDR3 DNA sequence: TGCGCCAGCAGCCCCCCACTAGCGGAATCCTACGAGCAGTACTTC.

J is TRBJ1-2 and V is TRBV28; no reliable D call. Trimming took off 5 bases at V and 1 base at J, with 11 bases between the two ends. The germline CDR1 and CDR2 sequences are MDHEN and SYDVKM. The length of the CDR3 is 14 residues. CDR3 amino acids: CASSPPGSNYGYTF. CDR3 nucleotide sequence: TGTGCCAGCAGTCCCCCGGGGAGTAACTATGGCTACACCTTC.

This rearrangement joins TRBV4-1 to TRBJ1-5, with D possibly matching TRBD1 (6 bases). Trimming stripped 0 bases from V and 6 bases from J, with 9 bases between. Germline-derived CDR1 and CDR2 are MGHRA and YSYEKL. The CDR3 consists of 14 residues. CDR3 sequence: CASSQDRGSQPQHF. The DNA of the CDR3 is TGCGCCAGCAGCCAAGACAGGGGCTCTCAGCCCCAGCATTTT.

The V and J genes are TRBV5-1 and TRBJ2-1; no clear D. The CDR3 is made up of 12 amino acids. The germline V gene encodes CDR1 SGHRS and CDR2 YFSETQ. Trimming took 0 bases from V and 5 from J, leaving 3 bases between them. The CDR3 bases are TGCGCCAGCAGCTTGGTAGACAATGAGCAGTTCTTC. Residues: CASSLVDNEQFF.

This sequence joins TRBV11-2 and TRBJ1-2, with 9 bases aligning to TRBD1. CDR1 and CDR2 from the germline V gene are SGHAT and FQNNGV. The CDR3 covers 16 residues. V lost 2 bases to trimming and J lost 6 bases; unmatched junction nucleotides: 10. The DNA for the CDR3 is TGTGCCAGCAGCTTAATGCATATGGGACAGGGACATGGCTACACCTTC. Protein product: CASSLMHMGQGHGYTF.

The chain carries TRBV6-5 and TRBJ1-3; the D is unclear. The CDR3 length is 14 residues. Germline-derived CDR1 and CDR2 are MNHEY and SVGAGI. Trimming took off 6 bases at V and 0 bases at J, with 9 bases between the two ends. The DNA for the CDR3 is TGTGCCAGCAGGCCGGGTATCTCTGGAAACACCATATATTTT. It is translated as CASRPGISGNTIYF.

The CDR3 sequence is CASSLRPDRNNQPQHF. The CDR3 DNA reads as TGTGCCAGTAGTCTCCGACCGGACAGGAACAATCAGCCCCAGCATTTT. The chain carries TRBV19 and TRBJ1-5, with TRBD1 matching over 7 bases. Germline values: CDR1 LNHDA, CDR2 SQIVND (reference sequence). CDR3 length: 16 amino acids. J lost 3 bases, V lost 5 bases, and 10 bases had no gene match.

The V call is TRBV19, the J call TRBJ2-7; TRBD1 matches at 7 bases. V gave up 2 bases and J gave up 5 bases; unmatched junction bases: 3. CDR1 and CDR2 (germline): LNHDA, SQIVND (reference sequence). The CDR3 contains 13 residues. For the CDR3, the DNA is TGTGCCAGTAGTATAAGAGACAGGGACGAGCAGTACTTC. As protein: CASSIRDRDEQYF. The full variable domain, with the rest looked up from reference TRBV19 and TRBJ2-7, is DGGITQSPKYLFRKEGQNVTLSCEQNLNHDAMYWYRQDPGQGLRLIYYSQIVNDFQKGDIAEGYSVSREKKESFPLTVTSAQKNPTAFYLCASSIRDRDEQYFGPGTRLTVT.

The rearrangement links TRBV19 to TRBJ1-1, with 10 bases fitting TRBD1. V gave up 7 bases and J gave up 4 bases; unmatched junction bases: 6. There are 14 residues in the CDR3. Germline CDR1 reads LNHDA; CDR2 reads SQIVND (reference sequence). The CDR3 sequence: CASKNRDRGTEAFF. The CDR3 DNA reads as TGTGCCAGTAAGAACCGGGACAGGGGCACTGAAGCTTTCTTT.

The chain recombines TRBV30 with TRBJ2-1; D perhaps matches TRBD2 (6 bases). With 0 bases removed from V and 13 bases from J, the gap between germline ends came to 13 bases. This CDR3 is built from 12 residues. Per germline, CDR1 GTSNPN and CDR2 SVGIG (reference sequence). The CDR3 is CAWSVRSGEQFF. CDR3 DNA sequence: TGTGCCTGGAGTGTACGGTCGGGGGAACAGTTCTTC.

The chain is built from TRBV30 and TRBJ1-1; 8 positions agree with TRBD1. The CDR3 length is 13 residues. CDR1 is GTSNPN and CDR2 is SVGIG in the germline V gene (reference sequence). The J segment lost 7 bases and the V segment lost 3 bases, leaving 7 bases of the junction unmatched. CDR3 residues: CAWRGPGQGEAFF. The CDR3 nucleotides are TGTGCCTGGAGGGGCCCCGGACAGGGTGAAGCTTTCTTT.

The V call is TRBV12-5, the J call TRBJ1-1; possible D gene TRBD1, 5 bases. V was clipped by 1 base and J by 1 base, with 7 bases between them. The germline gives CDR1 LGHNT, CDR2 FRNRAP. There are 14 residues in the CDR3. The chain's CDR3 is CASGLDGANTEAFF. The CDR3 nucleotides are TGTGCTAGTGGTTTGGATGGGGCGAACACTGAAGCTTTCTTT.

The chain links TRBV5-6 to TRBJ1-2, with 7 bases that match TRBD1. The length of the CDR3 is 15 residues. Trimming removed 3 bases from V and 4 bases from J; junction bases left unmatched: 9. Germline CDR1 and CDR2: SGHDT and YYEEEE. The DNA for the CDR3 is TGTGCCAGCAGCTCCCGGTCGGGACAGAGCTATGGCTACACCTTC. Protein: CASSSRSGQSYGYTF. The variable domain in full, with the rest retrieved from reference TRBV5-6 and TRBJ1-2, is DAGVTQSPTHLIKTRGQQVTLRCSPKSGHDTVSWYQQALGQGPQFIFQYYEEEERQRGNFPDRFSGHQFPNYSSELNVNALLLGDSALYLCASSSRSGQSYGYTFGSGTRLTVV.

This chain connects TRBV28 to TRBJ1-4, with a possible D match to TRBD1 (6 bases). There are 14 residues in the CDR3. With 5 bases removed from V and 8 bases from J, the gap between germline ends came to 15 bases. CDR1 is MDHEN and CDR2 is SYDVKM in the germline V gene. CDR3 sequence (DNA): TGTGCCAGCAGTAATACAGGGTCTGGCGAAAAACTGTTTTTT. This encodes CASSNTGSGEKLFF.

This clone was seen a single time. V and J are TRBV2 and TRBJ1-2, with D perhaps matching TRBD1 (6 bases). Germline CDR1 is SNHLY and CDR2 is FYNNEI. The CDR3 is made up of 15 amino acids. Trimming stripped 0 bases from V and 2 bases from J, with 10 bases between. The CDR3 sequence is CASSEARTANYGYTF. Written as DNA, the CDR3 is TGTGCCAGCAGTGAAGCGAGGACAGCGAACTATGGCTACACCTTC.

The genes are TRBV5-6 and TRBJ1-2; D not resolved. The CDR3 consists of 12 residues. Germline assignment: CDR1 SGHDT and CDR2 YYEEEE. The V gene lost 4 bases and the J gene lost 7 bases, with 11 bases spanning the gap. CDR3 region: CASSPRSGGYTF. CDR3 nucleotides: TGTGCCAGCAGCCCCCGATCGGGTGGCTACACCTTC.

The chain joins TRBV5-8 to TRBJ1-5; 7 bases fit TRBD1. The germline V gene encodes CDR1 SGHTS and CDR2 YDEGEE. CDR3 length: 17 residues. Trimming removed 4 bases from V and 1 base from J; junction bases left unmatched: 11. The CDR3 spells CASSRNIRGLSNQPQHF. The CDR3 DNA follows: TGTGCCAGCAGCCGCAATATCAGGGGGTTGAGCAATCAGCCCCAGCATTTT.

V usage is TRBV19 and J usage is TRBJ1-5, with 10 bases fitting TRBD1. The CDR3 is 14 amino acids. Germline V gene data show CDR1 as LNHDA and CDR2 as SQIVND (reference sequence). V lost 7 bases to trimming and J lost 4 bases; unmatched junction nucleotides: 4. The CDR3 loop reads CASKGTGANQPQHF. CDR3 sequence (DNA): TGTGCCAGTAAGGGGACAGGGGCAAATCAGCCCCAGCATTTT.

This rearrangement joins TRBV5-6 to TRBJ1-1; weak D call: TRBD1 (6 bases). V dropped 0 bases and J dropped 4 bases, with 10 bases sitting between them. Germline V gene lookup returns CDR1 SGHDT and CDR2 YYEEEE. The CDR3 has 14 residues. CDR3 in DNA: TGTGCCAGCAGCTTGGTGGGGACAATCACTGAAGCTTTCTTT. Encoded protein: CASSLVGTITEAFF.

The CDR3 sequence is CASSGRLRTSGGANEQFF. The CDR3 DNA reads TGTGCCAGCAGTGGTCGACTACGGACTAGCGGGGGGGCAAATGAGCAGTTCTTC. J is TRBJ2-1 and V is TRBV6-1, with 15 bases lining up with TRBD2. This CDR3 has 18 amino acids. V was pared by 4 bases and J by 7 bases, with 11 bases of the junction left unmatched. CDR1 and CDR2 from the germline V gene are MNHNS and SASEGT.

The V gene is TRBV5-1, the J gene TRBJ2-1; TRBD2 agrees at 8 bases. The CDR3 loop spans 14 amino acids. V lost 2 bases and J lost 8; bases outside the gene matches: 6. CDR1 is SGHRS and CDR2 is YFSETQ in the germline V gene. CDR3 sequence reads: CASSLSGSTDEQFF. The CDR3 bases are TGCGCCAGCAGCTTAAGCGGGAGTACGGATGAGCAGTTCTTC.

This chain joins TRBV5-1 and TRBJ1-4; no reliable D call. The CDR3 length is 12 residues. With 5 bases removed from V and 8 bases from J, the gap between germline ends came to 10 bases. Germline CDR1 SGHRS, CDR2 YFSETQ. This CDR3 reads CASRQTGEKLFF. CDR3 DNA: TGCGCCAGCAGGCAGACTGGGGAAAAACTGTTTTTT.

V gene TRBV28 combines with J gene TRBJ2-1; TRBD1 matches 10 bases. Trimming took 7 bases from V and 0 from J; bases not matched to a gene: 3. The V gene's germline CDR1 is MDHEN and CDR2 SYDVKM. CDR3 length: 15 residues. CDR3 coding DNA: TGTGCCAGCACTAGGACAGGGGGCTCCTACAATGAGCAGTTCTTC. Its translation is CASTRTGGSYNEQFF.

The chain uses TRBV5-5 and TRBJ1-1; 7 bases align to TRBD1. The germline V gene has CDR1 SGHKS and CDR2 YYEKEE (reference sequence). Trimming at V came to 3 bases and at J to 7 bases, leaving 21 bases not matched to a gene. The CDR3 runs to 18 residues. Written as DNA, the CDR3 is TGTGCCAGCAGCTGGACCGACAGGGTAGGAGGGAACGACAATGAAGCTTTCTTT. It encodes CASSWTDRVGGNDNEAFF.

The chain has TRBV5-4 and TRBJ1-3; 7 nucleotides agree with TRBD1. The length of the CDR3 is 16 residues. The V gene end was trimmed by 4 bases and the J gene end by 4 bases; junction bases not matched to a gene: 11. The germline gives CDR1 SGHNT, CDR2 YYREEE (reference sequence). CDR3 protein: CASSLADRRRGNTIYF. CDR3 sequence (DNA): TGTGCCAGCAGCCTGGCGGACAGGCGCCGCGGAAACACCATATATTTT.